The entry that follows covers one T cell receptor (beta chain) sequence. The CDR3 extends over 14 amino acids. The J segment lost 7 bases and the V segment lost 0 bases, leaving 5 bases of the junction unmatched. CDR1 and CDR2 from the germline V gene are LGHDT and YNNKEL (reference sequence). This sample is part of a study of blood T cell repertoires in COVID-19. The method was immunoSEQ multiplex PCR; TCRdb's version includes in-frame clones alone and lacks a portion of them. The table lists about 140,000 clones, roughly 80% of them singletons. The genes are TRBV3-1 (or the pseudogene TRBV3-2) and TRBJ1-2; 7 nucleotides align to TRBD1. This clonotype originated in a man in his 70s who had recovered from COVID-19. The sample comprised peripheral blood. The CDR3 is CASSQDFPGGGYTF. The CDR3 DNA reads TGTGCCAGCAGCCAAGATTTCCCAGGGGGTGGCTACACCTTC.